The 5 T cell receptor beta chains reported below all come from one sample, sequenced in a study of siplizumab effects on memory and regulatory T cells. Only in-frame clones appear in the TCRdb table, and some are missing; sequencing was by immunoSEQ multiplex PCR. This table holds some 100,000 clones, over 95% found once. Sequencing used naive CD4+ T cells sorted from blood. Receptors originate from a human donor in good health.

The chain joins TRBV4-2 to TRBJ2-5; possible D gene TRBD2, 7 bases. The CDR3 has 16 amino acids. CDR1 and CDR2 from the germline V gene are LGHNA and YNFKEQ. V was clipped by 1 base and J by 2 bases, with 14 bases between them. The DNA for the CDR3 is TGTGCCAGCAGCCAAGTCGGGGGGCGGGGGCAAGAGACCCAGTACTTC. Translating gives CASSQVGGRGQETQYF.

The chain couples TRBV5-1 to TRBJ2-3; possibly TRBD2 for D (6 bases). The germline V gene has CDR1 SGHRS and CDR2 YFSETQ. The length of the CDR3 is 14 residues. The germline V and J ends were trimmed by 7 bases and 1 base, with 13 bases remaining between them. The chain's CDR3 is CASGAGSGTDTQYF. CDR3 DNA sequence: TGCGCCAGCGGGGCGGGGTCGGGCACAGATACGCAGTATTTT.

The table lists this clone with a count of one. The DNA of the CDR3 is TGCGCCGGGGCAGAGGGGGGACAGGGCTACGAGCAGTACTTC. Amino acids: CAGAEGGQGYEQYF. The chain combines TRBV5-1 with TRBJ2-7, with 9 nucleotides matching TRBD1. The V and J ends lost 10 bases and 3 bases, in that order; junction bases with no gene match: 11. The CDR3 sequence is 14 residues long. The germline gives CDR1 SGHRS, CDR2 YFSETQ.

CDR3 DNA sequence: TGTGCCAGCAGCTTAGTTGGGATGAGAGCCCCGTACCAAGAGACCCAGTACTTC. Protein product: CASSLVGMRAPYQETQYF. The V call is TRBV7-2, the J call TRBJ2-5; D unclear. CDR3 size: 18 residues. Germline assignment: CDR1 SGHTA and CDR2 FQGNSA. The V end was cut by 1 base, the J end by 0 bases, with 18 bases between. The complete variable domain, with remaining parts taken from reference TRBV7-2 and TRBJ2-5, reads GAGVSQSPSNKVTEKGKDVELRCDPISGHTALYWYRQSLGQGLEFLIYFQGNSAPDKSGLPSDRFSAERTGGSVSTLTIQRTQQEDSAVYLCASSLVGMRAPYQETQYFGPGTRLLVL.

V gene TRBV30 combines with J gene TRBJ2-7; D gene uncertain. CDR1 and CDR2 (germline): GTSNPN, SVGIG (reference sequence). The V gene lost 4 bases and the J gene lost 0 bases, with 7 bases spanning the gap. This CDR3 is 12 amino acids long. The CDR3 region has the DNA TGTGCCTGGAATCCGGGCTCCTACGAGCAGTACTTC. Its protein product is CAWNPGSYEQYF.